This is a list of T cell receptor beta chains from one sample in a study of CD8+CD57+ T cells in acquired aplastic anemia. TCRdb passed the reads through MiXCR, listing each CDR3 protein once. Found here are hundreds of thousands of distinct CDR3 sequences, roughly a third of them singletons; the top ten hold about 0.8%. Sample: sorted CD4+, CD8+, or CD8+CD57+ T cells (not recorded which) from PBMCs. These receptors came from a human donor with aplastic anemia. The conserved cysteine and the conserved F or W are not part of the CDR3 here. D genes are given only for firm matches.

V gene,J gene,D gene,CDR3 protein
TRBV20-1,TRBJ2-1,-,SVGWFLAYNEQF
TRBV7-2,TRBJ1-2,-,ASSLPGHKNYGYT
TRBV6-1,TRBJ2-1,-,ASGVNRDEQF
TRBV9,TRBJ2-3,TRBD2,ASSLGLAGYTSTDTQY
TRBV11-3,TRBJ2-7,-,ASSLGSYSGWEQY
TRBV19,TRBJ2-3,TRBD2,ASRELSGGGAQY
TRBV7-3,TRBJ2-5,-,ASSLSGGTEETQY
TRBV10-1,TRBJ1-2,-,ASSGLRGPGYT
TRBV5-1,TRBJ1-6,-,ASSLEGQFHSSPLH
TRBV29-1,TRBJ2-1,TRBD2,SVEPSGRANEQF
TRBV6-1,TRBJ1-6,TRBD1,ASRGQGLYNSPLH
TRBV7-8,TRBJ2-5,-,ASSFGRKETQY
TRBV2,TRBJ1-6,TRBD1,ASEDRGLDSPLH
TRBV6-2/TRBV6-3,TRBJ1-2,TRBD1,ASSYSTGQGNNYGYT
TRBV20-1,TRBJ1-5,-,SARDLRGNQPQH
TRBV2,TRBJ1-2,TRBD1,ASSGDRGGYT
TRBV28,TRBJ2-3,-,ASSFPSTGSDTQY
TRBV24-1,TRBJ2-3,-,ATSQGTPPDTQY
TRBV29-1,TRBJ2-1,TRBD1,SVGTAYNEQF
TRBV11-2,TRBJ2-7,TRBD2,ASSANGRGTSGSGEQY
TRBV19,TRBJ1-2,-,ASSMGPRDGYT
TRBV9,TRBJ2-7,TRBD2,ASSVGLADYEQY
TRBV5-4,TRBJ2-5,TRBD2,ASSLVGLAGQETQY
TRBV11-2,TRBJ1-1,-,ASSYSSREDSFNTEAF
TRBV29-1,TRBJ1-2,-,SVDGGTSNGYT
TRBV20-1,TRBJ1-4,TRBD1,SARASWGTGLF
TRBV7-3,TRBJ2-7,TRBD1,ASSSTGGEQY
TRBV7-9,TRBJ1-1,-,ASSLTADMNTEAF
TRBV25-1,TRBJ2-1,TRBD2,ASSETSGGWVDEQF
TRBV7-3,TRBJ2-5,-,ASSLQGPETQY
TRBV19,TRBJ2-5,TRBD2,ASSRAGGGTQETQY
TRBV7-9,TRBJ2-7,-,ASSLTGLPFYEQY
TRBV20-1,TRBJ1-6,-,SARSPGDYNSPLH
TRBV10-3,TRBJ2-1,-,AARAGVINEQF
TRBV28,TRBJ1-2,-,ASRSSGYGYT
TRBV5-6,TRBJ1-1,-,ASSSDSPLTWGNTEAF
TRBV15,TRBJ1-4,-,ATSRDSLGDEKLF
TRBV19,TRBJ2-1,TRBD1,ASIRDRENNEQF